This T cell receptor beta chain is from a study of blood T cell repertoires in COVID-19. Whole-study context: Spain, Italy and the United States supplied samples that represented acute and convalescent COVID-19.

As handled by the study authors: From reference gene primer amplification, estimates of nucleated cell counts were derived. The table came from immunoSEQ multiplex PCR; TCRdb's copy has only in-frame clones and leaves some out. The DNA gave D and trimming, while V, J and clone size come from that table. Among 250,000 to 350,000 clones listed, around four fifths were seen once. The CDR3 sequence is 14 residues long. Trimming took 8 bases from V and 7 from J; bases not matched to a gene: 9. Germline CDR1 is WNHNN and CDR2 is SYGVQD (reference sequence). Sequenced: peripheral blood. The chain recombines TRBV10-1 with TRBJ1-1; the match to TRBD1 covers 11 bases. This TCR derives from a woman between 50 and 59 years old with active or convalescent COVID-19. CDR3 sequence reads: CASRWDRGLVEAFF. In DNA, the CDR3 is TGCGCCAGCCGGTGGGACAGGGGGTTGGTTGAAGCTTTCTTT.